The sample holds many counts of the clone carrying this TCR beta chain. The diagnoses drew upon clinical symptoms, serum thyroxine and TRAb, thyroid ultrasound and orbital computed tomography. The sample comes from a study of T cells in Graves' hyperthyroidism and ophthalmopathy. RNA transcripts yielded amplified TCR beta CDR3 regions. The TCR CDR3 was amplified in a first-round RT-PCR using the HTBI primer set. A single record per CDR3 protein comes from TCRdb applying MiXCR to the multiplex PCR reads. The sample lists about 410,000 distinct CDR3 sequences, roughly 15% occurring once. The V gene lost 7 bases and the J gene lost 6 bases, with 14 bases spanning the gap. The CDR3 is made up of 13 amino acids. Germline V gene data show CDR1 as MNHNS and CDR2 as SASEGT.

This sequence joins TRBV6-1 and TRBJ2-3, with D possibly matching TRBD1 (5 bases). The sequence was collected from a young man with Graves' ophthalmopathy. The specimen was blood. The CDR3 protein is CASKDIGADTQYF. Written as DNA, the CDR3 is TGTGCCAGCAAAGATATAGGGGCGGATACGCAGTATTTT.